This TCR beta chain was identified in a study of shared clonotypes between healthy human individuals. Study background: Samples came from a couple of female and a few male donors aged 18 to 49. CD4 naive and memory got three plates each, CD8 naive two, CD8 memory one. Study-wide points: Generation probabilities of non-shared clonotypes were lower (relative to those shared by all four donors). With a handful of donors compared, approximately 5.5% of naive CD4 clonotypes were shared.

With respect to this clone: What it binds is unknown.

This table comes from immunoSEQ multiplex PCR, and its TCRdb copy is limited to in-frame clones, with some not included. The sample yields under 2.5 million clones, just under 95% seen once. Sequenced material: naive CD4+ T cells from PBMCs. Subset here: CD45RA+ positively selected. This TCR came from a man aged 18 to 29 in good health. Some clones in this sample may be carry-over from other donors' samples.

The CDR3 DNA reads TGTGCCAGCAGTCCCTGGGACGTGGCTGGCGGGAGGGTCACCTACGAGCAGTACTTC. Translation gives CASSPWDVAGGRVTYEQYF. V usage is TRBV28 and J usage is TRBJ2-7; 9 bases are a match to TRBD2. Germline CDR1 is MDHEN and CDR2 is SYDVKM. Germline trimming cut 5 bases from V and 2 bases from J; bases unmatched to any gene: 19. This CDR3 has 19 amino acids.